The 21 T cell receptor beta chains below were found in one sample sequenced in a study of identical twins. TCRdb itself ran the 5' RACE reads through MiXCR, one entry per CDR3 protein. The sample has 200,000 to 250,000 distinct CDR3 sequences; 7.5% are singletons. Separately, the same data were catalogued under a study of yellow fever vaccine responses in identical twins.

The sample comprised CD8+ T cells sorted from blood. These TCRs come from a woman under 30 in good health.

This clonotype was counted ten times or more. The chain couples TRBV6-1 to TRBJ2-6; 9 nucleotides align to TRBD1. The CDR3 has 16 amino acids. Germline V gene lookup returns CDR1 MNHNS and CDR2 SASEGT. The V segment lost 7 bases and the J segment 4 bases; nucleotides outside the gene matches: 8. The CDR3 nucleotides are TGTGCCAGCACACGGGACAGGGAGCCCGGGGCCAACGTCCTGACTTTC. Translation: CASTRDREPGANVLTF.

The rearrangement links TRBV20-1 to TRBJ2-7; 11 bases match TRBD1. The CDR3 runs 14 residues. J gave up 3 bases and V 6 bases, and 7 bases lay outside the gene matches. Per germline, CDR1 DFQATT and CDR2 SNEGSKA (reference sequence). CDR3: CSALGQGDYYEQYF. The DNA of the CDR3 is TGCAGTGCCCTGGGACAGGGGGACTACTACGAGCAGTACTTC.

This clonotype occurred a few times. The chain joins TRBV5-1 to TRBJ1-2; D may be TRBD1 (6 bases). This CDR3 has 15 amino acids. From germline, CDR1 is SGHRS and CDR2 YFSETQ. With 1 base removed from V and 2 bases from J, the gap between germline ends came to 12 bases. The CDR3 sequence is CASSLWAGANYGYTF. As DNA, the CDR3 is TGCGCCAGCAGCTTGTGGGCAGGGGCAAACTATGGCTACACCTTC. Full variable domain (rest looked up from reference TRBV5-1 and TRBJ1-2): KAGVTQTPRYLIKTRGQQVTLSCSPISGHRSVSWYQQTPGQGLQFLFEYFSETQRNKGNFPGRFSGRQFSNSRSEMNVSTLELGDSALYLCASSLWAGANYGYTFGSGTRLTVV.

This clonotype was recorded many times. V usage is TRBV5-1 and J usage is TRBJ2-7; 9 bases line up with TRBD2. V shed 0 bases, J shed 2 bases, and the junction held 6 bases outside the gene matches. CDR3 length: 16 residues. CDR1 and CDR2 from the germline V gene are SGHRS and YFSETQ. Here the CDR3 reads CASSLVPGTSTYEQYF. As DNA, the CDR3 is TGCGCCAGCAGCTTGGTTCCGGGGACTAGCACCTACGAGCAGTACTTC.

The J gene is TRBJ2-1, the V gene TRBV7-6, with D possibly being TRBD1 (5 bases). This CDR3 has 15 residues. The germline V and J ends were trimmed by 1 base and 10 bases, with 17 bases remaining between them. Germline CDR1 reads SGHVS; CDR2 reads FNYEAQ. CDR3 loop: CASSLESGHGKEQFF. CDR3 nucleotide sequence: TGTGCCAGCAGCTTAGAGTCCGGACACGGAAAGGAGCAGTTCTTC.

This clonotype was seen more than once but under ten times. This rearrangement joins TRBV20-1 to TRBJ2-7; weak D call: TRBD1 (6 bases). The CDR3 has 13 amino acids. Germline values: CDR1 DFQATT, CDR2 SNEGSKA (reference sequence). The ends were cut back, 3 bases at V and 4 bases at J, with 13 bases in the middle. CDR3: CSARDREDYEQYV. Here the CDR3 DNA reads TGCAGTGCTAGGGACAGAGAAGATTACGAGCAGTACGTC.

This clonotype was seen a few times. This chain connects TRBV7-6 to TRBJ2-1; possible D gene TRBD2, 6 bases. The germline CDR1 and CDR2 sequences are SGHVS and FNYEAQ. Trimming shortened V by 6 bases and J by 9 bases, and 15 bases separated the two germline ends. This CDR3 region has 13 residues. This chain's CDR3 is CASSSGLGGEQFF. The DNA of the CDR3 is TGTGCCAGCAGTTCTGGACTGGGGGGTGAGCAGTTCTTC. The entire variable domain, with the rest obtained from reference TRBV7-6 and TRBJ2-1, is as follows: GAGVSQSPRYKVTKRGQDVALRCDPISGHVSLYWYRQALGQGPEFLTYFNYEAQQDKSGLPNDRFSAERPEGSISTLTIQRTEQRDSAMYRCASSSGLGGEQFFGPGTRLTVL.

This clonotype was seen repeatedly, ten times or more. The gene calls are TRBV29-1 and TRBJ2-5; 8 bases are shared with TRBD2. Trimming removed 4 bases from V and 2 bases from J; junction bases left unmatched: 9. The CDR3 totals 15 residues. In germline, CDR1 is SQVTM, CDR2 ANQGSEA. CDR3 sequence reads: CSVAGGTSPQETQYF. The CDR3 bases are TGCAGCGTTGCCGGCGGGACTAGTCCACAAGAGACCCAGTACTTC.

The V gene is TRBV11-2, the J gene TRBJ2-3; 7 positions match TRBD1. The trim removed 3 bases at V and 2 bases at J, leaving 11 bases unmatched. This CDR3 is 17 amino acids long. The V gene's germline CDR1 is SGHAT and CDR2 FQNNGV. The CDR3, as DNA: TGTGCCAGCAGCTTGTATATCTGGGACAGAAACACAGATACGCAGTATTTT. Its translation: CASSLYIWDRNTDTQYF.

This clonotype showed up many times. The rearrangement joins TRBV12-3 or TRBV12-4 to TRBJ1-5; maybe TRBD1 (5 bases). V lost 6 bases to trimming and J lost 4 bases, with 13 bases between them. The CDR3 is made up of 14 amino acids. This chain's CDR3 is CASRSQGSNQPQHF. The CDR3 coding sequence is TGTGCCAGCAGAAGTCAGGGATCGAATCAGCCCCAGCATTTT.

Here the CDR3 DNA reads TGCGCCAGCAGCTTGTATGGGACAGACAATGAGCAGTTCTTC. Its protein product is CASSLYGTDNEQFF. The chain recombines TRBV5-1 with TRBJ2-1; TRBD1 matches at 7 bases. CDR3 length: 14 amino acids. Trimming cost V 1 base and J 5 bases; bases outside gene matches: 3. From germline, CDR1 is SGHRS and CDR2 YFSETQ. The variable domain in full, completed from reference TRBV5-1 and TRBJ2-1, reads KAGVTQTPRYLIKTRGQQVTLSCSPISGHRSVSWYQQTPGQGLQFLFEYFSETQRNKGNFPGRFSGRQFSNSRSEMNVSTLELGDSALYLCASSLYGTDNEQFFGPGTRLTVL.

The CDR3 coding sequence is TGTGCCAGCAGCAGCGCGGTGAACACTGAAGCTTTCTTT. Amino acid sequence: CASSSAVNTEAFF. This chain links TRBV16 with TRBJ1-1; D uncertain. Trimming took 5 bases from V and 0 from J, leaving 7 bases between them. The CDR3 length is 13 residues. Germline loops: CDR1 KGHSY, CDR2 FQNENV.

This clonotype was found a few times. CDR3 nucleotides: TGCGCCAGCAGCCAAGAACTGGACAATGAGCAGTTCTTC. It encodes CASSQELDNEQFF. The chain joins TRBV4-1 to TRBJ2-1; D call uncertain. Germline V lookup: CDR1 MGHRA, CDR2 YSYEKL. The CDR3 runs to 13 residues. V gave up 0 bases and J gave up 5 bases, with 5 bases separating them.

The chain is built from TRBV15 and TRBJ2-7; D unresolved. CDR1 is LNHNV and CDR2 is YYDKDF in the germline V gene (reference sequence). The V and J ends lost 0 bases and 9 bases respectively, with 6 bases between them. The CDR3 length is 11 residues. CDR3 coding DNA: TGTGCCACCAGCAGAGATGGGTGGCAGTACTTC. This translates into CATSRDGWQYF.

The chain links TRBV2 to TRBJ2-3; TRBD2 is a possible D gene (6 bases). V lost 7 bases, J lost 4 bases, and 21 bases lay in between. Germline V lookup: CDR1 SNHLY, CDR2 FYNNEI. The CDR3 sequence is 16 residues long. The CDR3 protein is CASKGSGTSPADTQYF. The CDR3 region has the DNA TGTGCCAGCAAGGGATCTGGGACTTCACCGGCAGATACGCAGTATTTT.

The V and J genes are TRBV4-1 and TRBJ2-7; no clear D. This CDR3 comprises 14 residues. Germline V gives CDR1 MGHRA, CDR2 YSYEKL. V was shortened by 1 base and J by 0 bases, with 7 bases between the two germline ends. The CDR3 here is CASSQGRSSYEQYF. CDR3 nucleotides: TGCGCCAGCAGCCAAGGACGAAGCTCCTACGAGCAGTACTTC.

This clonotype was picked up many times. The CDR3 DNA sequence: TGCAGTGCTTTCCGGGACAGTAGCTCCTACAATGAGCAGTTCTTC. Its protein is CSAFRDSSSYNEQFF. The V call is TRBV20-1, the J call TRBJ2-1, with 7 bases aligning to TRBD1. The J segment lost 0 bases and the V segment lost 5 bases, leaving 7 bases of the junction unmatched. Germline CDR1 reads DFQATT; CDR2 reads SNEGSKA (reference sequence). The CDR3 consists of 15 residues.

This clonotype was observed many times. DNA for the CDR3: TGTGCCAGCAGCTTGCCGGACAGTCAAGAGACCCAGTACTTC. As protein: CASSLPDSQETQYF. V and J are TRBV11-2 and TRBJ2-5; the D gene is possibly TRBD1 (6 bases). Germline values: CDR1 SGHAT, CDR2 FQNNGV. The CDR3 has 14 amino acids. V was pared by 3 bases and J by 2 bases, with 10 bases between.

The rearrangement uses TRBV5-5 and TRBJ2-7, with TRBD2 matching over 12 bases. This CDR3 contains 16 residues. Trimming removed 0 bases from V and 6 bases from J; junction bases left unmatched: 7. Germline V gene data show CDR1 as SGHKS and CDR2 as YYEKEE (reference sequence). CDR3: CASSLAASGRAGEQYF. CDR3 coding DNA: TGTGCCAGCAGCTTGGCGGCTAGCGGGAGGGCAGGCGAGCAGTACTTC.

This clonotype was found many times. This chain uses TRBV24-1 with TRBJ1-5, with D perhaps matching TRBD1 (5 bases). Between the trimmed V and J ends, which lost 3 bases and 0 bases, there was a span of 11 bases. The germline V gene has CDR1 KGHDR and CDR2 SFDVKD. This CDR3 is 16 amino acids long. CDR3 sequence reads: CATSDPGHDSNQPQHF. The CDR3 bases are TGTGCCACCAGTGATCCCGGACACGATAGCAATCAGCCCCAGCATTTT.

This clonotype has at least ten counts. The rearrangement links TRBV4-1 to TRBJ2-5; 10 nucleotides align to TRBD2. The CDR3 extends over 17 amino acids. CDR1 and CDR2 (germline): MGHRA, YSYEKL. Trimming cost V 0 bases and J 4 bases; bases outside gene matches: 8. CDR3 protein: CASSQDQSGGAGETQYF. The DNA for the CDR3 is TGCGCCAGCAGCCAAGATCAAAGCGGGGGGGCCGGAGAGACCCAGTACTTC.